Listed here are 19 T cell receptor beta chains from one sample, sequenced in a study of T-cell memory formation after mild COVID-19. MiXCR was run by TCRdb on the 5' RACE reads, yielding one entry per CDR3 protein. Of around 500,000 distinct CDR3 sequences in the sample, about 20% were seen once. The sample was PBMCs or a T cell subset sorted from them (not recorded which). These receptors came from an adult woman who had mild COVID-19 (a few samples of this study predate the infection). Cell type and time point are not known.

The genes are TRBV7-2 and TRBJ2-7; 8 bases are shared with TRBD2. This CDR3 region has 13 residues. Germline CDR1 and CDR2: SGHTA and FQGNSA. V shed 2 bases and J 6 bases; nucleotides not matched to a gene: 3. CDR3 loop: CASSLIAGIEQYF. The CDR3 DNA follows: TGTGCCAGCAGCTTAATAGCGGGAATCGAGCAGTACTTC.

This chain connects TRBV12-3 or TRBV12-4 to TRBJ2-3; D is undetermined. The germline V and J ends were trimmed by 6 bases and 2 bases, with 9 bases remaining between them. The CDR3 has 13 amino acids. CDR3 DNA sequence: TGTGCCAGCAGATCTTCTACCACAGATACGCAGTATTTT. Residues: CASRSSTTDTQYF.

This chain links TRBV18 with TRBJ1-1; TRBD1 might be the D (5 bases). Germline loops: CDR1 KGHSH, CDR2 LQKENI. Trimming cost V 0 bases and J 0 bases, with 11 bases left between them. This CDR3 comprises 16 residues. Written as DNA, the CDR3 is TGTGCCAGCTCACCACCAGTACAGGAGGTGAACACTGAAGCTTTCTTT. Translated: CASSPPVQEVNTEAFF.

This clonotype was counted between two and nine times. The chain combines TRBV29-1 with TRBJ2-3, with TRBD2 as a possible D gene (5 bases). With 8 bases removed from V and 2 bases from J, the gap between germline ends came to 14 bases. The germline V gene has CDR1 SQVTM and CDR2 ANQGSEA. The CDR3 loop spans 13 amino acids. CDR3 nucleotides: TGCAGCACACCGAGGGCAGACACAGATACGCAGTATTTT. Translated, it gives CSTPRADTDTQYF.

On this clonotype itself: The junction departs from germline at one end; a sequencing error may be responsible. This chain connects TRBV30 to TRBJ2-7, with 10 bases that match TRBD2. The CDR3 is 13 amino acids. The germline gives CDR1 GTSNPN, CDR2 SVGIG (reference sequence). CDR3 loop: CAGRASGSYEQYF. CDR3 bases: TGTGCCGGGAGGGCTAGCGGGAGCTACGAGCAGTACTTC.

In its sample, this clonotype was seen a few times. The chain is built from TRBV12-3 or TRBV12-4 and TRBJ2-2; 7 bases match TRBD1. The CDR3 is made up of 15 amino acids. Trimming took 6 bases from V and 4 from J; bases not matched to a gene: 8. CDR3 bases: TGTGCCAGCAGCTCCGGACAGGAATTCACCGGGGAGCTGTTTTTT. It is translated as CASSSGQEFTGELFF.

This chain links TRBV12-3 or TRBV12-4 with TRBJ2-3; D is uncertain. V dropped 3 bases and J dropped 2 bases, with 15 bases sitting between them. This CDR3 spans 16 amino acids. CDR3 coding DNA: TGTGCCAGCAGTTTTGGTCTGACTCGTATCACAGATACGCAGTATTTT. Its protein product is CASSFGLTRITDTQYF.

The V gene is TRBV27, the J gene TRBJ2-7; D gene ambiguous. From germline, CDR1 is MNHEY and CDR2 SMNVEV (reference sequence). Trimming left V 4 bases short and J 6 bases short, with 19 bases between. The CDR3 consists of 15 residues. This CDR3 is CASSWRPTKASEQYF. CDR3 nucleotide sequence: TGTGCCAGCAGTTGGAGACCTACTAAAGCGAGCGAGCAGTACTTC.

The V call is TRBV7-3, the J call TRBJ2-3, with a possible D match to TRBD1 (6 bases). This CDR3 region has 12 residues. CDR1 SGHTA and CDR2 FQGTGA come from the germline V gene. V was shortened by 4 bases and J by 6 bases, with 8 bases between the two germline ends. The CDR3 DNA follows: TGTGCCAGCAGCTCAGGGGTGGATACGCAGTATTTT. Translating gives CASSSGVDTQYF.

This clonotype showed up just a few times. This sequence joins TRBV5-1 and TRBJ2-5; the D gene is possibly TRBD1 (5 bases). Germline CDR1 is SGHRS and CDR2 is YFSETQ. V lost 4 bases and J lost 5, with 12 bases in between. The CDR3 contains 13 residues. The CDR3, as DNA: TGCGCCAGCAGCCCCCAGTCAGGGGAGACCCAGTACTTC. Translating gives CASSPQSGETQYF.

This clonotype was counted only a few times. The chain combines TRBV11-1 with TRBJ2-7; no definite D call. This CDR3 region has 14 residues. Deletions cut 0 bases from V and 5 bases from J, with 11 bases between. Germline V gene data show CDR1 as SGHAT and CDR2 as FQDESV (reference sequence). DNA of the CDR3: TGTGCCAGCAGCTTAGCTCCTGTAGTCCACGAGCAGTACTTC. Translated, it gives CASSLAPVVHEQYF. Drawing the rest from reference TRBV11-1 and TRBJ2-7, the complete variable domain is EAEVAQSPRYKITEKSQAVAFWCDPISGHATLYWYRQILGQGPELLVQFQDESVVDDSQLPKDRFSAERLKGVDSTLKIQPAELGDSAMYLCASSLAPVVHEQYFGPGTRLTVT.

This chain joins TRBV6-5 and TRBJ1-6; D call uncertain. The CDR3 sequence is 17 residues long. V lost 0 bases, J lost 6 bases, and 15 bases lay in between. Germline V gives CDR1 MNHEY, CDR2 SVGAGI. CDR3 nucleotides: TGTGCCAGCAGTTACTCCCCGGGAGACCATACTAATTCACCCCTCCACTTT. It yields the protein CASSYSPGDHTNSPLHF.

The chain links TRBV12-3 or TRBV12-4 to TRBJ1-1; TRBD1 agrees at 8 bases. V lost 7 bases and J lost 4; bases outside the gene matches: 2. This CDR3 comprises 12 residues. The CDR3 sequence is CASTGQATEAFF. For the CDR3, the DNA is TGTGCCAGCACGGGACAGGCCACTGAAGCTTTCTTT.

The chain carries TRBV11-2 and TRBJ2-5; 8 positions agree with TRBD2. The V gene end was trimmed by 0 bases and the J gene end by 5 bases; junction bases not matched to a gene: 5. Germline values: CDR1 SGHAT, CDR2 FQNNGV. This CDR3 is 15 amino acids long. CDR3 sequence (DNA): TGTGCCAGCAGCTTAGATCTAAGCGGGGGCGAGACCCAGTACTTC. Protein product: CASSLDLSGGETQYF.

This clonotype was counted only a few times. The V call is TRBV24-1, the J call TRBJ2-1; 7 bases line up with TRBD2. Unmatched junction bases numbered 4, after V lost 0 bases and J lost 3 bases. Germline V CDR1 and CDR2: KGHDR, SFDVKD. The CDR3 sequence is 16 residues long. The CDR3 DNA follows: TGTGCCACCAGTGATTTGAGCGGGGTCCACTACAATGAGCAGTTCTTC. It translates to CATSDLSGVHYNEQFF.

In this sample, this clonotype turned up a few times. V and J are TRBV29-1 and TRBJ2-1; unclear D gene. Trimming took off 3 bases at V and 8 bases at J, with 14 bases between the two ends. CDR3 length: 13 amino acids. Germline values: CDR1 SQVTM, CDR2 ANQGSEA. In DNA, the CDR3 is TGCAGCGTTGACGAAGTTAGTTTGCATGAGCAGTTCTTC. Its translation: CSVDEVSLHEQFF.

The chain uses TRBV19 and TRBJ1-1; tentative D call: TRBD1 (5 bases). V dropped 4 bases and J dropped 2 bases, with 11 bases sitting between them. The germline V gene has CDR1 LNHDA and CDR2 SQIVND (reference sequence). The CDR3 spans 14 residues. CDR3: CASSRPTVNTEAFF. The CDR3 DNA is TGTGCCAGTAGTAGGCCGACAGTTAACACTGAAGCTTTCTTT.

V and J are TRBV29-1 and TRBJ1-6; 8 bases are shared with TRBD1. Germline CDR1 and CDR2: SQVTM and ANQGSEA. The V segment lost 4 bases and the J segment 9 bases; nucleotides outside the gene matches: 5. The length of the CDR3 is 13 residues. Written as DNA, the CDR3 is TGCAGCGTTGGTTCAGGGGGCGGTTCACCCCTCCACTTT. Protein product: CSVGSGGGSPLHF. The variable domain in full, completed from reference TRBV29-1 and TRBJ1-6, reads SAVISQKPSRDICQRGTSLTIQCQVDSQVTMMFWYRQQPGQSLTLIATANQGSEATYESGFVIDKFPISRPNLTFSTLTVSNMSPEDSSIYLCSVGSGGGSPLHFGNGTRLTVT.

The chain links TRBV4-2 to TRBJ2-5; a possible D gene is TRBD1 (7 bases). Trimming shortened V by 4 bases and J by 5 bases, and 20 bases separated the two germline ends. Germline CDR1 and CDR2: LGHNA and YNFKEQ. The CDR3 extends over 16 amino acids. As DNA, the CDR3 is TGTGCCAGCAGCCGAGGAGGGACAGTGGAATTGGAGACCCAGTACTTC. Protein product: CASSRGGTVELETQYF.